This is a list of T cell receptor beta chains from one sample in a study of beta chain features in type 1 diabetes. The data were produced by immunoSEQ multiplex PCR, yet TCRdb's version contains in-frame clones alone and is incomplete. The data hold over 500,000 clones, with less than 20% observed a single time. The sample comprised naive CD4+ T cells from blood. These receptors came from a young man in good health. Each CDR3 is given with its conserved first and last residue. Fields, in order: V gene, clone size, J gene, D gene, CDR3 protein, CDR3 DNA. A D gene is named only where the DNA matches it firmly. Size is stated for part of the rows, as once, few or many counts, or as a class when the clone is expanded.

TRBV28	-	TRBJ1-4	TRBD1	CASSPGQGNEKLFF	TGTGCCAGCAGTCCGGGACAGGGGAATGAAAAACTGTTTTTT
TRBV30	-	TRBJ1-5	TRBD1	CAWRRPGQDSNQPQHF	TGTGCCTGGAGGAGGCCCGGACAGGATAGCAATCAGCCCCAGCATTTT
TRBV7-2	few	TRBJ2-2	-	CASSTDWTGELFF	TGTGCCAGCAGCACGGACTGGACCGGGGAGCTGTTTTTT
TRBV27	-	TRBJ1-2	-	CASSLYRSTSNYGYTF	TGTGCCAGCAGTTTATATCGAAGTACCTCTAACTATGGCTACACCTTC
TRBV19	few	TRBJ1-1	-	CASSIPGDTEAFF	TGTGCCAGTAGTATTCCAGGGGATACTGAAGCTTTCTTT
TRBV5-1	-	TRBJ1-2	-	CASSPAVPVGYTF	TGCGCCAGCAGCCCAGCAGTTCCCGTAGGCTACACCTTC
TRBV30	-	TRBJ1-4	-	CAWSVVPGDIYRKLFF	TGTGCCTGGAGTGTAGTACCCGGGGACATATATAGAAAACTGTTTTTT
TRBV27	few	TRBJ2-1	-	CASSPRGRSSYNEQFF	TGTGCCAGCAGTCCCCGGGGGCGGAGCTCCTACAATGAGCAGTTCTTC
TRBV7-2	-	TRBJ2-1	-	CASRSGAHNEQFF	TGTGCCAGCAGGTCCGGGGCCCACAATGAGCAGTTCTTC
TRBV2	-	TRBJ1-2	-	CASRSGTNYGYTF	TGTGCCAGCAGGTCCGGGACAAACTATGGCTACACCTTC
TRBV20-1	-	TRBJ2-1	-	CGENVYGEQFF	TGCGGTGAAAACGTATACGGTGAGCAGTTCTTC
TRBV6-5	few	TRBJ2-7	-	CASSYHVSYEQYF	TGTGCCAGCAGTTACCATGTCTCCTACGAGCAGTACTTC
TRBV7-9	many	TRBJ1-4	-	CASSLGSATNEKLFF	TGTGCCAGCAGCTTAGGATCGGCAACTAATGAAAAACTGTTTTTT
TRBV7-2	few	TRBJ1-2	-	CASSPRYPIVGRKHGYTF	TGTGCCAGCAGCCCTCGATACCCCATCGTGGGCAGGAAACATGGCTACACCTTC
TRBV13	-	TRBJ1-2	-	CASNSKAGSGYGYTF	TGTGCCAGCAACTCCAAGGCGGGGAGTGGGTATGGCTACACCTTC
TRBV7-3	few	TRBJ2-5	TRBD2	CASASGGRQETQYF	TGTGCCAGCGCTAGCGGGGGGCGTCAAGAGACCCAGTACTTC